Presented here are 14 T cell receptor beta chains from one specimen sequenced in a study of cytotoxic CD8 clonotypes in ibrutinib-treated CLL. Only in-frame clones appear in the TCRdb table, and some are missing; sequencing was by immunoSEQ multiplex PCR. The repertoire holds about 50,000 clones, with roughly 57% as singletons. Source: PBMCs, taken after 24 months of ibrutinib treatment. The receptors originated from a human donor with chronic lymphocytic leukemia.

This chain connects TRBV10-1 to TRBJ2-5; the match to TRBD1 covers 7 bases. This CDR3 contains 14 residues. Germline assignment: CDR1 WNHNN and CDR2 SYGVQD (reference sequence). With 2 bases clipped from V and 1 base from J, the junction kept 1 base outside the gene matches. CDR3 region: CASSEDRAQETQYF. CDR3 in DNA: TGCGCCAGCAGTGAGGACAGGGCCCAAGAGACCCAGTACTTC.

The chain uses TRBV5-1 and TRBJ2-6, with D possibly being TRBD1 (5 bases). CDR1 and CDR2 (germline): SGHRS, YFSETQ. Trimming stripped 0 bases from V and 0 bases from J, with 10 bases between. CDR3 length: 17 amino acids. The CDR3 sequence is CASSLGGADSGANVLTF. CDR3 nucleotide sequence: TGCGCCAGCAGCTTGGGGGGCGCCGACTCTGGGGCCAACGTCCTGACTTTC.

This clone turned up a few times. The CDR3 DNA follows: TGCAGCGGCCGACAGGGGGTGGACACTGAAGCTTTCTTT. It yields the protein CSGRQGVDTEAFF. This chain links TRBV29-1 with TRBJ1-1; 9 bases match TRBD1. V dropped 7 bases and J dropped 3; count of bases not matched to a gene: 6. Germline loops: CDR1 SQVTM, CDR2 ANQGSEA. The length of the CDR3 is 13 residues.

The V call is TRBV29-1, the J call TRBJ1-1; 8 bases agree with TRBD1. The CDR3 is 13 residues long. Per germline, CDR1 SQVTM and CDR2 ANQGSEA. The V gene end was trimmed by 6 bases and the J gene end by 8 bases; junction bases not matched to a gene: 11. The CDR3 loop is CSVTPGQGLEAFF. The CDR3 nucleotides read TGCAGCGTCACCCCCGGACAGGGATTAGAAGCTTTCTTT.

The sample holds one count of this clone. The chain employs TRBV7-8 and TRBJ1-6; D perhaps matches TRBD1 (5 bases). Trimming cost V 3 bases and J 6 bases, with 21 bases left between them. This CDR3 has 18 residues. Germline V gene data show CDR1 as SGHVS and CDR2 as FQNEAQ. CDR3 loop: CASSLFEAQGPSNSPLHF. The CDR3, as DNA: TGTGCCAGCAGCTTGTTCGAAGCCCAGGGCCCTAGTAATTCACCCCTCCACTTT.

The chain recombines TRBV27 with TRBJ1-4; 8 bases align to TRBD1. This CDR3 region has 14 residues. V was clipped by 3 bases and J by 8 bases; unmatched bases: 5. Per the germline V gene, CDR1 is MNHEY and CDR2 is SMNVEV (reference sequence). DNA of the CDR3: TGTGCCAGCAGTTTGGCAGGGGGCAGGGAAAAACTGTTTTTT. Protein product: CASSLAGGREKLFF.

The V gene is TRBV29-1, the J gene TRBJ2-3, with D tentatively TRBD2 (6 bases). The CDR3 has 12 amino acids. CDR1 and CDR2 from the germline V gene are SQVTM and ANQGSEA. Trimming took off 5 bases at V and 2 bases at J, with 8 bases between the two ends. CDR3 in DNA: TGCAGCGTTTGGGACTTCACAGATACGCAGTATTTT. Amino acid sequence: CSVWDFTDTQYF.

This clone was found a few times. The chain carries TRBV9 and TRBJ2-1, with 9 bases fitting TRBD2. Germline V gene lookup returns CDR1 SGDLS and CDR2 YYNGEE. With 3 bases clipped from V and 6 bases from J, the junction kept 4 bases outside the gene matches. The CDR3 spans 14 residues. DNA for the CDR3: TGTGCCAGCAGCGCGCGGGGGGGACGCAATGAGCAGTTCTTC. It is translated as CASSARGGRNEQFF.

The rearrangement uses TRBV6-1 and TRBJ1-1; TRBD1 is a possible D gene (5 bases). V lost 7 bases and J lost 7, with 13 bases in between. CDR1 and CDR2 from the germline V gene are MNHNS and SASEGT. The CDR3 spans 12 residues. CDR3: CASTSPDSEAFF. CDR3 coding DNA: TGTGCCAGCACCTCCCCCGACAGTGAAGCTTTCTTT.

V and J are TRBV5-1 and TRBJ1-1; TRBD1 might be the D (5 bases). Germline CDR1 reads SGHRS; CDR2 reads YFSETQ. The germline V and J ends were trimmed by 3 bases and 5 bases, with 20 bases remaining between them. There are 16 residues in the CDR3. CDR3: CASSSGTRVGFTEAFF. The DNA of the CDR3 is TGCGCCAGCAGCTCAGGGACCAGGGTGGGTTTTACTGAAGCTTTCTTT. The complete variable domain, with remaining parts taken from reference TRBV5-1 and TRBJ1-1, reads KAGVTQTPRYLIKTRGQQVTLSCSPISGHRSVSWYQQTPGQGLQFLFEYFSETQRNKGNFPGRFSGRQFSNSRSEMNVSTLELGDSALYLCASSSGTRVGFTEAFFGQGTRLTVV.

The genes are TRBV5-4 and TRBJ2-3, with TRBD1 matching over 8 bases. CDR3 length: 16 amino acids. The germline V gene encodes CDR1 SGHNT and CDR2 YYREEE (reference sequence). V lost 4 bases and J lost 0; bases outside the gene matches: 7. CDR3 region: CASSPTGALSTDTQYF. CDR3 DNA sequence: TGTGCCAGCAGCCCGACAGGGGCCCTTAGCACAGATACGCAGTATTTT.

This chain links TRBV10-3 with TRBJ1-1, with TRBD1 matching over 9 bases. V lost 6 bases and J lost 6; bases outside the gene matches: 8. Germline V CDR1 and CDR2: ENHRY, SYGVKD. The CDR3 runs to 14 residues. The CDR3 DNA reads TGTGCCATCAGATTCGAACAGGGGGCCTCTGAAGCTTTCTTT. This sequence encodes CAIRFEQGASEAFF.

This clone was observed at least ten times. This chain joins TRBV25-1 and TRBJ2-7, with TRBD1 as a possible D gene (7 bases). Trimming pared 10 bases from V and 5 bases from J, leaving 15 bases between. The CDR3 contains 12 residues. CDR1 is MGHDK, CDR2 SYGVNS, per germline. CDR3 protein: CATRGESNEQYF. The CDR3 DNA reads TGTGCCACCAGGGGGGAAAGTAACGAGCAGTACTTC.

In DNA form, the CDR3 reads TGCGCCAGCAGCGCGACAGGGATGGCTAACTATGGCTACACCTTC. This gives the protein CASSATGMANYGYTF. The gene calls are TRBV5-1 and TRBJ1-2; 7 bases fit TRBD1. Germline V gene data show CDR1 as SGHRS and CDR2 as YFSETQ. V was pared by 4 bases and J by 0 bases, with 6 bases of the junction left unmatched. The CDR3 sequence is 15 residues long.